The next 27 T cell receptor beta chains were all read from a single sample in a study of CD8 T cells in Susac syndrome. Reverse transcription used roughly 0.5 to 1 ug RNA and random hexamers. TCRdb reprocessed the immunoSEQ multiplex PCR reads via MiXCR and lists one record per CDR3 protein. The sample records about 190,000 distinct CDR3 sequences, approximately 95% being singletons. Sequencing was carried out using CD4+ T cells from PBMCs. The receptors originated from a human donor with Susac syndrome.

The gene calls are TRBV20-1 and TRBJ1-1; D remains unclear. Germline V gene sequence: CDR1 DFQATT, CDR2 SNEGSKA (reference sequence). This CDR3 comprises 14 residues. The germline V and J ends were trimmed by 5 bases and 5 bases, with 18 bases remaining between them. CDR3 in amino acids: CSAHRSLGMTEAFF. The CDR3 nucleotides are TGCAGTGCTCACCGATCTCTGGGGATGACTGAAGCTTTCTTT.

This sequence joins TRBV12-3 or TRBV12-4 and TRBJ2-2; D possibly corresponds to TRBD2 (6 bases). The CDR3 totals 14 residues. V was shortened by 7 bases and J by 7 bases, with 16 bases between the two germline ends. For the CDR3, the DNA is TGTGCCAGCACCGGCGACGAGGGACTCGGGGAGCTGTTTTTT. Protein: CASTGDEGLGELFF.

This rearrangement joins TRBV6-6 to TRBJ2-3, with 7 nucleotides matching TRBD2. The CDR3 has 13 residues. Germline CDR1 MNHNY, CDR2 SVGAGI (reference sequence). The V and J ends lost 7 bases and 3 bases, in that order; junction bases with no gene match: 4. CDR3 sequence (DNA): TGTGCCAGCAATCACGGGGGGACAGATACGCAGTATTTT. This encodes CASNHGGTDTQYF.

This chain uses TRBV4-3 with TRBJ2-7; TRBD1 matches 7 bases. Germline CDR1 LGHNA, CDR2 YSLEER. J gave up 7 bases and V 3 bases, and 9 bases lay outside the gene matches. The CDR3 is 14 residues long. The CDR3 sequence is CASSHSTGSGEQYF. In DNA, the CDR3 is TGCGCCAGCAGCCATTCGACAGGGTCGGGTGAGCAGTACTTC.

The rearrangement joins TRBV7-6 to TRBJ1-5, with D possibly being TRBD1 (5 bases). This CDR3 comprises 13 residues. The germline V and J ends were trimmed by 4 bases and 4 bases, with 8 bases remaining between them. Germline CDR1 SGHVS, CDR2 FNYEAQ. The CDR3 loop is CASSSTANQPQHF. The CDR3 DNA follows: TGTGCCAGCAGCTCGACAGCTAATCAGCCCCAGCATTTT.

This sequence joins TRBV30 and TRBJ1-2, with D perhaps matching TRBD1 (5 bases). V was trimmed by 2 bases and J by 8 bases, leaving 21 bases between them. The CDR3 sequence is 15 residues long. Germline assignment: CDR1 GTSNPN and CDR2 SVGIG (reference sequence). CDR3 loop: CAWSPLFGASRGYTF. The CDR3 bases are TGTGCCTGGAGTCCTCTTTTTGGGGCTTCGCGAGGCTACACCTTC.

This clonotype occurred once. J is TRBJ2-7 and V is TRBV5-4; either TRBD1 or TRBD2 may supply D (5 bases each). The CDR3 totals 14 residues. V lost 4 bases and J lost 3, with 14 bases in between. CDR1 is SGHNT, CDR2 YYREEE, per germline (reference sequence). CDR3 nucleotide sequence: TGTGCCAGCAGCCAGGCAGGGACGGGCTACGAGCAGTACTTC. Translating gives CASSQAGTGYEQYF.

This rearrangement joins TRBV20-1 to TRBJ2-3; 12 bases line up with TRBD2. With 4 bases clipped from V and 0 bases from J, the junction kept 8 bases outside the gene matches. Germline V CDR1 and CDR2: DFQATT, SNEGSKA (reference sequence). The CDR3 sequence is 17 residues long. CDR3 coding DNA: TGCAGTGCTACAGGACTAGCGGGGCTCTTTAGCACAGATACGCAGTATTTT. Translation: CSATGLAGLFSTDTQYF.

This chain links TRBV25-1 with TRBJ1-2, with a tentative D call TRBD1 (5 bases). V was pared by 7 bases and J by 0 bases, with 12 bases between. The V gene's germline CDR1 is MGHDK and CDR2 SYGVNS. This CDR3 contains 14 residues. The CDR3 coding sequence is TGTGCCAGCAAACAGGACGGCTCTAACTATGGCTACACCTTC. It translates to CASKQDGSNYGYTF.

The genes are TRBV30 and TRBJ1-1; a possible D gene is TRBD1 (6 bases). The V gene's germline CDR1 is GTSNPN and CDR2 SVGIG (reference sequence). CDR3 length equals 13 residues. V dropped 3 bases and J dropped 6 bases, with 14 bases sitting between them. CDR3 coding DNA: TGTGCCTGGAGAGACCAGGGGTTTTCTGAAGCTTTCTTT. Protein: CAWRDQGFSEAFF.

The V and J genes are TRBV19 and TRBJ2-1; tentatively, D is TRBD1 or TRBD2 (5 bases each). The CDR3 is 12 residues long. CDR1 and CDR2 from the germline V gene are LNHDA and SQIVND (reference sequence). V lost 1 base to trimming and J lost 10 bases, with 8 bases between them. The CDR3, as DNA: TGTGCCAGTAGTATAGCTGGGGGAGAGCAGTTCTTC. Encoded protein: CASSIAGGEQFF.

The chain carries TRBV6-5 and TRBJ2-1; a possible D gene is TRBD1 (6 bases). CDR1 is MNHEY and CDR2 is SVGAGI in the germline V gene. Deletions cut 0 bases from V and 9 bases from J, with 6 bases between. The CDR3 sequence is 12 residues long. CDR3 coding DNA: TGTGCCAGCAGTTACTCAGGGGGTGAGCAGTTCTTC. Encoded protein: CASSYSGGEQFF.

This chain joins TRBV30 and TRBJ1-5, with D unclear. Germline V gene sequence: CDR1 GTSNPN, CDR2 SVGIG (reference sequence). This CDR3 contains 14 residues. Trimming left V 5 bases short and J 2 bases short, with 13 bases between. DNA for the CDR3: TGTGCCTGGTCGCCGGCCCTTGGCAATCAGCCCCAGCATTTT. Translation gives CAWSPALGNQPQHF.

The CDR3 here is CSASRQGTYEQYF. CDR3 nucleotide sequence: TGCAGTGCTAGTAGGCAGGGCACCTACGAGCAGTACTTC. V and J are TRBV20-1 and TRBJ2-7; tentatively, D is TRBD1 (5 bases). The CDR3 is 13 residues long. Germline values: CDR1 DFQATT, CDR2 SNEGSKA (reference sequence). Trimming pared 3 bases from V and 2 bases from J, leaving 11 bases between.

This sequence joins TRBV13 and TRBJ2-7, with a tentative D call TRBD1 (5 bases). The CDR3 totals 16 residues. Trimming stripped 5 bases from V and 0 bases from J, with 17 bases between. Germline V gives CDR1 PRHDT, CDR2 FYEKMQ (reference sequence). The CDR3 region is CASSAIGAAPSYEQYF. The CDR3 nucleotides read TGTGCCAGCAGCGCGATTGGGGCTGCCCCCTCCTACGAGCAGTACTTC.

The gene calls are TRBV25-1 and TRBJ1-6; D remains unclear. The CDR3 totals 14 residues. Trimming pared 4 bases from V and 10 bases from J, leaving 14 bases between. CDR1 is MGHDK and CDR2 is SYGVNS in the germline V gene. The CDR3 reads CASSADYKGSPLHF. Written as DNA, the CDR3 is TGTGCCAGCAGTGCCGACTACAAGGGCTCACCCCTCCACTTT.

The chain couples TRBV10-3 to TRBJ1-6, with D possibly matching TRBD1 (6 bases). The CDR3 spans 14 residues. The V and J ends lost 2 bases and 10 bases respectively, with 12 bases between them. The germline V gene encodes CDR1 ENHRY and CDR2 SYGVKD. The CDR3 region has the DNA TGTGCCATCAGTGAGCAGGGGTTACTATCACCCCTCCACTTT. It codes for CAISEQGLLSPLHF.

The rearrangement uses TRBV4-1 and TRBJ2-1; D uncertain. There are 16 residues in the CDR3. The V gene's germline CDR1 is MGHRA and CDR2 YSYEKL. With 7 bases removed from V and 0 bases from J, the gap between germline ends came to 16 bases. The CDR3 region is CASTKGKASSYNEQFF. The CDR3 DNA reads as TGCGCCAGCACCAAAGGGAAGGCAAGCTCCTACAATGAGCAGTTCTTC.

This chain uses TRBV12-3 or TRBV12-4 with TRBJ2-5; 8 bases are shared with TRBD1. Trimming at V came to 7 bases and at J to 5 bases, leaving 9 bases not matched to a gene. This CDR3 is built from 14 residues. CDR3 sequence reads: CASTDGTGGETQYF. The CDR3 region has the DNA TGTGCCAGCACCGACGGGACAGGTGGGGAGACCCAGTACTTC.

The gene calls are TRBV20-1 and TRBJ1-3, with D unresolved. CDR1 is DFQATT and CDR2 is SNEGSKA in the germline V gene (reference sequence). The CDR3 sequence is 13 residues long. V was cut by 3 bases and J by 2 bases, with 8 bases left in between. The CDR3 reads CSASAAAGNTIYF. CDR3 coding DNA: TGCAGTGCTAGTGCAGCAGCTGGAAACACCATATATTTT.

The rearrangement uses TRBV11-2 and TRBJ2-4, with D unresolved. V dropped 4 bases and J dropped 0 bases, with 10 bases sitting between them. The CDR3 is 15 amino acids. The V gene's germline CDR1 is SGHAT and CDR2 FQNNGV. CDR3 residues: CASSSPLLAKNIQYF. The CDR3 DNA follows: TGTGCCAGCAGCTCCCCCTTACTAGCCAAAAACATTCAGTACTTC.

The V gene is TRBV3-1, the J gene TRBJ2-3; the D is unclear. Trimming shortened V by 0 bases and J by 2 bases, and 3 bases separated the two germline ends. The CDR3 totals 13 residues. Looked up from germline, CDR1 is LGHDT and CDR2 is YNNKEL (reference sequence). CDR3 nucleotides: TGTGCCAGCAGCCAAGATCCCACAGATACGCAGTATTTT. Protein product: CASSQDPTDTQYF.

V and J are TRBV14 and TRBJ2-1; D gene unclear. The V gene's germline CDR1 is SGHDN and CDR2 FVKESK. Trimming removed 0 bases from V and 6 bases from J, with 9 bases in between. The CDR3 consists of 14 residues. The DNA for the CDR3 is TGTGCCAGCAGCCAAGAAGTCAGTTCCAATGAGCAGTTCTTC. It specifies CASSQEVSSNEQFF.

The V call is TRBV9, the J call TRBJ2-5; 8 nucleotides align to TRBD2. The trim removed 0 bases at V and 0 bases at J, leaving 7 bases unmatched. This CDR3 has 17 amino acids. Germline V gene data show CDR1 as SGDLS and CDR2 as YYNGEE. The CDR3 region has the DNA TGTGCCAGCAGCGTAGGGTGGCGGGGGGCGTACCAAGAGACCCAGTACTTC. Its protein is CASSVGWRGAYQETQYF.

The chain uses TRBV11-3 and TRBJ2-7; possibly TRBD1 or TRBD2 for D (5 bases each). The CDR3 length is 15 residues. CDR1 and CDR2 from the germline V gene are SGHNT and YENEEA. V was clipped by 1 base and J by 0 bases, with 10 bases between them. CDR3 residues: CASSLAAGSSYEQYF. Here the CDR3 DNA reads TGTGCCAGCAGCTTAGCGGCAGGGAGCTCCTACGAGCAGTACTTC.

The chain carries TRBV7-9 and TRBJ1-1; D is unresolved. V lost 5 bases and J lost 1, with 8 bases in between. The CDR3 spans 13 residues. Germline CDR1 is SEHNR and CDR2 is FQNEAQ (reference sequence). CDR3: CASSLITNTEAFF. The CDR3 region has the DNA TGTGCCAGCAGCCTCATAACGAACACTGAAGCTTTCTTT.

V is TRBV25-1 and J is TRBJ2-1, with TRBD2 matching over 9 bases. CDR3 length: 14 residues. Germline loops: CDR1 MGHDK, CDR2 SYGVNS. Germline trimming cut 10 bases from V and 9 bases from J; bases unmatched to any gene: 13. CDR3 protein: CATELAGAPGEQFF. As DNA, the CDR3 is TGTGCCACCGAATTAGCGGGGGCGCCTGGTGAGCAGTTCTTC.